This is a list of T cell receptor beta chains from one sample in a study of OX40 agonist ivuxolimab in advanced cancers. Repertoires were generated with immunoSEQ multiplex PCR, while TCRdb's copy carries only in-frame clones and drops some. The sample includes about 92,000 clones, less than 85% of them seen just once. The material sequenced was CD4+ or CD8+ T cells sorted from blood, taken in a trial of the OX40 agonist ivuxolimab. The receptors stem from an adult with an advanced solid tumor such as melanoma, head and neck, liver or kidney cancer. CDR3s include the opening cysteine and the closing phenylalanine or tryptophan. The D gene is left open where the match is weak. Clone size is given for some rows only: seen once, a few or many times, or a class if the clone is expanded.

>TRBJ2-7|TRBD1|few|TRBV4-1
CASSHGRQGGEQYF
TGCGCCAGCAGCCACGGGAGACAGGGGGGCGAGCAGTACTTC
>TRBJ2-7|TRBD2|NA|TRBV15
CATSTDRLAGGKGEQYF
TGTGCCACCAGCACCGACCGACTAGCGGGAGGAAAAGGCGAGCAGTACTTC
>TRBJ2-3|TRBD2|NA|TRBV9
CASSRGLAGVTDTQYF
TGTGCCAGCAGCCGGGGACTAGCGGGAGTCACAGATACGCAGTATTTT
>TRBJ2-7|NA|NA|TRBV7-9
CASSLTGGSYEQYF
TGTGCCAGCAGCTTAACTGGAGGCTCCTACGAGCAGTACTTC
>TRBJ1-3|NA|NA|TRBV15
CATSVGRVPGNTIYF
TGTGCCACCAGCGTGGGAAGGGTCCCTGGAAACACCATATATTTT
>TRBJ2-2|NA|NA|TRBV6-5
CASSYARASGELFF
TGTGCCAGCAGTTACGCCCGGGCTTCCGGGGAGCTGTTTTTT
>TRBJ1-2|TRBD1|NA|TRBV5-1
CASSLRDREGYTF
TGCGCCAGCAGCCTCCGGGACAGGGAAGGCTACACCTTC
>TRBJ1-1|NA|NA|TRBV27
CASSASIGGSRVDTEAFF
TGTGCCAGCAGTGCCTCGATTGGGGGGAGCAGGGTCGACACTGAAGCTTTCTTT
>TRBJ2-7|TRBD1|NA|TRBV5-6
CASSRDRGYEQYF
TGTGCCAGCAGCCGAGACAGGGGATACGAGCAGTACTTC
>TRBJ2-2|NA|NA|TRBV9
CASSVQGTGELFF
TGTGCCAGCAGCGTTCAGGGGACCGGGGAGCTGTTTTTT
>TRBJ2-1|NA|NA|TRBV11-2
CASGLANNEQFF
TGTGCCAGCGGTCTAGCTAACAATGAGCAGTTCTTC
>TRBJ2-3|TRBD2|NA|TRBV6-1
CASSEARLAVADTQYF
TGTGCCAGCAGTGAAGCTCGACTAGCGGTGGCAGATACGCAGTATTTT
>TRBJ2-7|TRBD2|NA|TRBV5-6
CASSLGLASYEQYF
TGTGCCAGCAGCTTGGGACTAGCGTCATACGAGCAGTACTTC
>TRBJ2-2|NA|NA|TRBV10-3
CATIESVTTGELFF
TGTGCCACCATAGAGTCGGTTACTACCGGGGAGCTGTTTTTT
>TRBJ1-3|NA|NA|TRBV5-1
CASSLAGYGNTIYF
TGCGCCAGCAGCTTGGCAGGATATGGAAACACCATATATTTT
>TRBJ2-5|NA|NA|TRBV10-3
CAISSQETQYF
TGTGCCATCAGTTCACAGGAGACCCAGTACTTC
>TRBJ2-7|NA|NA|TRBV6-6
CASSYGSQSWEQYF
TGTGCCAGCAGTTATGGGTCCCAGTCCTGGGAGCAGTACTTC
>TRBJ2-1|NA|once|TRBV5-1
CASSEIQGYNEQFF
TGCGCCAGCAGCGAGATACAGGGCTACAATGAGCAGTTCTTC
>TRBJ2-1|TRBD1|NA|TRBV9
CASSVAGTGGNEQFF
TGTGCCAGCAGCGTAGCTGGGACAGGTGGGAATGAGCAGTTCTTC
>TRBJ1-5|NA|NA|TRBV7-2
CASSLGSYSNQPQHF
TGTGCCAGCAGCTTAGGCAGCTATAGCAATCAGCCCCAGCATTTT
>TRBJ2-3|TRBD1|few|TRBV19
CASSRPTGGEQYF
TGTGCCAGTAGTCGCCCAACAGGGGGTGAGCAGTATTTT
>TRBJ1-4|NA|once|TRBV15
CATSRAAATNEKLFF
TGTGCCACCAGCAGAGCAGCGGCAACTAATGAAAAACTGTTTTTT
>TRBJ2-1|NA|NA|TRBV9
CASSVVGGLREIYNEQFF
TGTGCCAGCAGCGTAGTTGGTGGGTTGAGGGAAATATACAATGAGCAGTTCTTC
>TRBJ2-1|NA|NA|TRBV30
CAWRWGGRDEQFF
TGTGCCTGGAGATGGGGGGGCCGGGATGAGCAGTTCTTC
>TRBJ2-1|TRBD2|NA|TRBV5-1
CASSPTSGTYNEQFF
TGCGCCAGCAGCCCGACTAGCGGGACATACAATGAGCAGTTCTTC
>TRBJ1-1|NA|NA|TRBV7-2
CASSLVGLNTEAFF
TGTGCCAGCAGCTTAGTCGGGCTGAACACTGAAGCTTTCTTT
>TRBJ2-7|TRBD1|NA|TRBV5-6
CASSLPGQGGSYEQYF
TGTGCCAGCAGCTTGCCGGGACAGGGGGGATCCTACGAGCAGTACTTC
>TRBJ1-2|NA|NA|TRBV6-6
CASSYGPPVGGYTF
TGTGCCAGCAGTTACGGGCCCCCCGTCGGGGGCTACACCTTC
>TRBJ2-2|NA|NA|TRBV18
CASSPGTGHAGELFF
TGTGCCAGCTCCCCCGGGACGGGGCACGCCGGGGAGCTGTTTTTT
>TRBJ2-1|NA|NA|TRBV5-8
CASSQAYRESSYNEQFF
TGTGCCAGCAGCCAAGCGTACAGGGAGTCCTCCTACAATGAGCAGTTCTTC
>TRBJ1-2|NA|NA|TRBV6-5
CASSPTGTPEYGYTF
TGTGCCAGCAGCCCAACCGGGACGCCGGAATATGGCTACACCTTC
>TRBJ1-5|NA|NA|TRBV9
CASSPDGLGNQPQHF
TGTGCCAGCAGCCCGGACGGGTTGGGCAATCAGCCCCAGCATTTT
>TRBJ1-6|NA|NA|TRBV30
CAWSGLLNSPLHF
TGTGCCTGGAGTGGGCTGCTGAATTCACCCCTCCACTTT
>TRBJ1-5|TRBD1|NA|TRBV19
CASSIGTGGSGQPQHF
TGTGCCAGTAGTATCGGGACAGGGGGCTCGGGTCAGCCCCAGCATTTT
>TRBJ2-2|NA|NA|TRBV6-5
CASSSQYPDGELFF
TGTGCCAGCAGTTCCCAATACCCAGACGGGGAGCTGTTTTTT
>TRBJ2-3|NA|NA|TRBV28
CASTLYSSTDTQYF
TGTGCCAGCACCCTCTACTCTAGCACAGATACGCAGTATTTT
>TRBJ2-3|NA|NA|TRBV20-1
CSALWTDTQYF
TGCAGTGCCCTCTGGACAGATACGCAGTATTTT
>TRBJ1-2|NA|NA|TRBV10-3
CAISESITDPYGYTF
TGTGCCATCAGTGAGTCGATAACCGACCCCTATGGCTACACCTTC
>TRBJ2-3|NA|NA|TRBV7-9
CASSLSSFTDTQYF
TGTGCCAGCAGCTTGAGTAGCTTCACAGATACGCAGTATTTT
>TRBJ1-6|TRBD1|NA|TRBV19
CASTDLPGTGGSNSPLHF
TGTGCCAGTACCGATCTTCCCGGGACAGGGGGATCAAATTCACCCCTCCACTTT
>TRBJ2-1|NA|NA|TRBV12-5
CASGLSSYNEQFF
TGTGCTAGTGGACTAAGCTCCTACAATGAGCAGTTCTTC
>TRBJ2-1|TRBD2|once|TRBV11-2
CASTTSGTYNEQFF
TGTGCCAGCACCACTAGCGGAACCTACAATGAGCAGTTCTTC
>TRBJ2-7|TRBD1|once|TRBV30
CAWARQGTYEQYF
TGTGCCTGGGCACGACAGGGGACGTACGAGCAGTACTTC
>TRBJ1-2|TRBD1|NA|TRBV18
CASLAGQTNYGYTF
TGTGCCAGTCTGGCGGGACAGACCAACTATGGCTACACCTTC
>TRBJ2-3|NA|NA|TRBV6-1
CASSERWPPVDTQYF
TGTGCCAGCAGTGAACGTTGGCCTCCTGTGGATACGCAGTATTTT
>TRBJ1-1|NA|NA|TRBV19
CASSIFLWNTEAFF
NA
>TRBJ1-6|NA|NA|TRBV18
CASSPRGSSYNSPLHF
TGTGCCAGCTCACCACGCGGCAGCTCCTATAATTCACCCCTCCACTTT
>TRBJ2-1|TRBD2|NA|TRBV19
CASSGGLAGFNEQFF
TGTGCCAGTAGTGGGGGACTAGCGGGGTTCAATGAGCAGTTCTTC
>TRBJ2-5|NA|once|TRBV6-5
CAVGRRGETQYF
TGTGCCGTCGGACGGAGGGGGGAGACCCAGTACTTC
>TRBJ2-1|TRBD2|NA|TRBV6-6
CASSYLAGVDEQFF
TGTGCCAGCAGTTACCTAGCGGGAGTCGATGAGCAGTTCTTC
>TRBJ1-1|TRBD1|NA|TRBV4-3
CASSQDPGTGEAFF
TGCGCCAGCAGCCAAGATCCCGGGACAGGTGAAGCTTTCTTT
>TRBJ2-7|NA|NA|TRBV5-1
CASSPEGPSYEQYF
TGCGCCAGCAGCCCCGAGGGGCCGTCCTACGAGCAGTACTTC
>TRBJ2-3|NA|NA|TRBV4-1
CASSHTGGEGQYF
TGCGCCAGCAGCCATACCGGGGGAGAGGGGCAGTATTTT
>TRBJ1-4|NA|NA|TRBV5-1
CASSLNRGLNEKLFF
TGCGCCAGCAGCTTGAACCGGGGGCTGAATGAAAAACTGTTTTTT
>TRBJ1-5|NA|few|TRBV4-1
CASIGGQPQHF
TGCGCCAGCATTGGCGGTCAGCCCCAGCATTTT
>TRBJ2-2|TRBD1|NA|TRBV18
CASSPRQGSNTGELFF
TGTGCCAGCTCACCCAGACAGGGATCGAACACCGGGGAGCTGTTTTTT
>TRBJ2-2|NA|NA|TRBV2
CASRGYSAGELFF
TGTGCCAGCAGAGGGTATTCGGCCGGGGAGCTGTTTTTT